This TCR beta chain was recorded in a study of T-cell reconstitution after alpha-beta-depleted transplantation in children. Unique molecular identifiers were incorporated during preparation of the TCRbeta library. TCRdb used MiXCR to reprocess the PCR reads, holding one entry per CDR3 protein. This table has about 500,000 distinct CDR3 sequences, about 31% appearing once. V gave up 11 bases and J gave up 0 bases; unmatched junction bases: 12. This CDR3 region has 16 residues. The V gene's germline CDR1 is LGHDT and CDR2 YNNKEL (reference sequence). This chain links TRBV3-1 with TRBJ2-3; 9 positions match TRBD2. The material was PBMCs from the stem cell graft donor, obtained from the stem cell graft. This clonotype was sampled from a human donor who donated a stem cell graft to a child with aplastic anemia. The CDR3, as DNA: TGTGCCTCCGCTAGCGGGAATAGTATTAGCACAGATACGCAGTATTTT. Residues: CASASGNSISTDTQYF.